These 17 T cell receptor beta chains share one sample of origin, sequenced in a study of shared clonotypes between healthy human individuals. Profiled with immunoSEQ multiplex PCR; TCRdb holds only in-frame clones, not every one. The sample gives some 500,000 clones, about 96% of which show up once; 0.06% is in the top ten. Sequenced material: naive CD4+ T cells sorted from blood. Subset meaning: CD45RA+ positively selected. These receptors all stem from a woman in her 30s in good health.

In its sample, this clone was seen once. The CDR3 nucleotides are TGCGCCAGCAGCCAAGAAGGAACAGGGACTAGCTACACAGATACGCAGTATTTT. It specifies CASSQEGTGTSYTDTQYF. This chain connects TRBV4-1 to TRBJ2-3; TRBD2 matches at 9 bases. The germline V gene encodes CDR1 MGHRA and CDR2 YSYEKL. J gave up 2 bases and V 0 bases, and 9 bases lay outside the gene matches. This CDR3 is 18 amino acids long.

The chain recombines TRBV6-5 with TRBJ2-3, with 9 bases fitting TRBD1. V lost 2 bases, J lost 3 bases, and 3 bases stayed unmatched. This CDR3 spans 15 amino acids. CDR1 and CDR2 (germline): MNHEY, SVGAGI. The CDR3 sequence is CASSYRDRATDTQYF. The CDR3 region has the DNA TGTGCCAGCAGTTACCGGGACAGGGCAACAGATACGCAGTATTTT.

The gene calls are TRBV30 and TRBJ1-1, with D unresolved. The germline CDR1 and CDR2 sequences are GTSNPN and SVGIG (reference sequence). The length of the CDR3 is 12 residues. V lost 4 bases to trimming and J lost 5 bases, with 11 bases between them. The CDR3 loop is CAWNPVSTEAFF. The CDR3 region has the DNA TGTGCCTGGAACCCAGTCTCGACTGAAGCTTTCTTT.

The chain couples TRBV5-1 to TRBJ2-1, with a tentative D call TRBD2 (6 bases). In germline, CDR1 is SGHRS, CDR2 YFSETQ. This CDR3 has 15 residues. The V and J ends lost 5 bases and 0 bases respectively, with 12 bases between them. As DNA, the CDR3 is TGCGCCAGCAGACCCAGCGGGCCCTCCTACAATGAGCAGTTCTTC. This gives the protein CASRPSGPSYNEQFF. The complete variable domain, with remaining parts taken from reference TRBV5-1 and TRBJ2-1, reads KAGVTQTPRYLIKTRGQQVTLSCSPISGHRSVSWYQQTPGQGLQFLFEYFSETQRNKGNFPGRFSGRQFSNSRSEMNVSTLELGDSALYLCASRPSGPSYNEQFFGPGTRLTVL.

The chain joins TRBV28 to TRBJ2-1; 11 bases map to TRBD2. CDR3 length: 16 amino acids. The germline gives CDR1 MDHEN, CDR2 SYDVKM. Trimming at V came to 4 bases and at J to 10 bases, leaving 12 bases not matched to a gene. CDR3 region: CASSSPSLAGEREQFF. The CDR3 bases are TGTGCCAGCAGTTCCCCCTCACTAGCGGGAGAGCGGGAGCAGTTCTTC.

The chain is built from TRBV6-6 and TRBJ1-2; D is unclear. V dropped 7 bases and J dropped 7 bases, with 13 bases sitting between them. Germline V lookup: CDR1 MNHNY, CDR2 SVGAGI (reference sequence). This CDR3 is 12 amino acids long. CDR3 in amino acids: CASMREGGGYTF. Here the CDR3 DNA reads TGTGCCAGCATGAGAGAGGGCGGTGGCTACACCTTC.

The V gene is TRBV10-3, the J gene TRBJ1-3; D perhaps matches TRBD1 (6 bases). CDR1 and CDR2 from the germline V gene are ENHRY and SYGVKD. The CDR3 runs to 13 residues. V was trimmed by 10 bases and J by 2 bases, leaving 12 bases between them. CDR3 nucleotides: TGTGCCACGTCACAGGGCCCTGGAAACACCATATATTTT. Translating it yields CATSQGPGNTIYF.

This clone was seen a single time. The genes are TRBV6-5 and TRBJ1-1; D possibly corresponds to TRBD1 (5 bases). Germline V gives CDR1 MNHEY, CDR2 SVGAGI. This CDR3 is 15 amino acids long. V was pared by 4 bases and J by 5 bases, with 17 bases between. CDR3 in DNA: TGTGCCAGCAGTTGGTTCAGGGACGGGAAAACTGAAGCTTTCTTT. As protein: CASSWFRDGKTEAFF.

This chain links TRBV6-1 with TRBJ2-2, with unresolved D. The V gene's germline CDR1 is MNHNS and CDR2 SASEGT. This CDR3 region has 13 residues. V lost 4 bases and J lost 6, with 9 bases in between. DNA for the CDR3: TGTGCCAGCAGTGCCCATAGGCCCGGGGAGCTGTTTTTT. Translation gives CASSAHRPGELFF.

This sequence joins TRBV4-1 and TRBJ2-7, with D possibly being TRBD1 or TRBD2 (6 bases each). V lost 0 bases, J lost 7 bases, and 19 bases lay in between. The germline V gene encodes CDR1 MGHRA and CDR2 YSYEKL. CDR3 length: 16 amino acids. CDR3 in DNA: TGCGCCAGCAGCCAAGAAAAAGGCTGGGGGGCGGATGAGCAGTACTTC. Translated, it gives CASSQEKGWGADEQYF.

The J gene is TRBJ1-1, the V gene TRBV21-1. TRBV21-1 is tagged as a pseudogene. CDR3 length: 15 amino acids. The CDR3, as DNA: TGTGCCAGCAGCAAGTTGGGACGGGGGAACACTGAAGCTTTCTTT. It translates to CASSKLGRGNTEAFF.

As concerns this clone: The same CDR3 can be traced to other DNA sequences in this sample. The chain couples TRBV18 to TRBJ2-5; D gene uncertain. The germline gives CDR1 KGHSH, CDR2 LQKENI. The CDR3 totals 13 residues. V was trimmed by 2 bases and J by 1 base, leaving 5 bases between them. CDR3 in DNA: TGTGCCAGCTCACCAGGGGTCCAAGAGACCCAGTACTTC. As protein: CASSPGVQETQYF.

As regards this clone: This sample includes further DNA sequences coding for the same CDR3. The gene calls are TRBV5-6 and TRBJ2-7, with 8 bases lining up with TRBD2. This CDR3 contains 14 residues. V lost 1 base and J lost 3; bases outside the gene matches: 3. Germline-derived CDR1 and CDR2 are SGHDT and YYEEEE. CDR3 nucleotide sequence: TGTGCCAGCAGCTTGCAGGGACTAGGCTACGAGCAGTACTTC. It is translated as CASSLQGLGYEQYF.

V usage is TRBV28 and J usage is TRBJ2-7, with 9 nucleotides matching TRBD1. The trim removed 5 bases at V and 4 bases at J, leaving 3 bases unmatched. The length of the CDR3 is 13 residues. Germline CDR1 and CDR2: MDHEN and SYDVKM. CDR3 amino acids: CASSAGTGYEQYF. The DNA of the CDR3 is TGTGCCAGCAGTGCCGGGACAGGGTACGAGCAGTACTTC.

The rearrangement links TRBV15 to TRBJ2-7; D not certain. Germline V gives CDR1 LNHNV, CDR2 YYDKDF (reference sequence). The CDR3 is 15 amino acids. V was shortened by 2 bases and J by 3 bases, with 14 bases between the two germline ends. Written as DNA, the CDR3 is TGTGCCACCAGCAGACCCGCCGGGCCCAGCTACGAGCAGTACTTC. It is translated as CATSRPAGPSYEQYF.

The chain combines TRBV7-8 with TRBJ1-5, with D possibly matching TRBD1 (5 bases). V lost 2 bases to trimming and J lost 4 bases, with 12 bases between them. The CDR3 totals 15 residues. CDR1 is SGHVS and CDR2 is FQNEAQ in the germline V gene. CDR3 region: CASSLLRGENQPQHF. The CDR3 region has the DNA TGTGCCAGCAGCTTACTTCGAGGGGAAAATCAGCCCCAGCATTTT.

The V and J genes are TRBV6-1 and TRBJ1-3; D ambiguous. CDR3 length: 13 residues. V was cut by 8 bases and J by 7 bases, with 15 bases left in between. In germline, CDR1 is MNHNS, CDR2 SASEGT. This CDR3 reads CASYGSDRNTIYF. The DNA for the CDR3 is TGTGCCAGCTACGGAAGCGATCGGAACACCATATATTTT.